The text below deals with one TCR beta chain. The target of this receptor is not known. No base quality values were provided; no much bigger clone lies one nucleotide off. The cohort comprised around 700 healthy bone marrow donors. At the time of sampling, all cohort members were nominally healthy, though unrecorded immune exposures were likely present. The donor tested CMV seropositive and was one of the 289 seropositive cohort members. A peripheral blood sample was provided by each donor, and peripheral blood mononuclear cells were used for TCR beta sequencing. The Qiagen DNeasy Blood Extraction Kit was used to extract genomic DNA from the blood cell samples. This entry is derived from a study of cytomegalovirus exposure and HLA in healthy donors (dated by TCRdb to 2016 to 2017). In the study overall: In an earlier analysis of 450 to 750 of the donors, around 300 Gb of sequence data and about 110 million unique TCR beta sequences from approximately 180 million T cells were reported. In an earlier analysis of several hundred of the donors, high-throughput TCR beta sequencing was used to judge whether each TCR beta V gene segment behaved as functional or pseudogenic. The study aimed to test whether cataloging public T cell receptors could reveal signatures of past pathogen exposure. Across 398 genotyped donors of the cohort, an average of approximately 240,000 unique TCR beta nucleotide sequences per donor were sequenced, and roughly a sixth of those sequences were non-productive. A separate validation cohort of roughly 130 different subjects was used in addition to the 666-subject first cohort. Alongside the repertoire data, information on donor age, sex, ethnicity and CMV serostatus was compiled. To study patterns of TCR occurrence, a later analysis re-analyzed previously published TCR beta repertoires from just over 650 donors and added high-resolution HLA genotyping. Roughly 5 DR-DQ haplotypes were handled as single units for association and clustering, since linkage in the cohort was strong. HLA typing included class I and class II loci at four-digit resolution. Among the roughly 400 genotyped donors, about 83% belonged to the genetic ancestry cluster associated with self-reported Caucasian donors. The study combined high-throughput TCR immunosequencing, statistical association of individual TCRs with disease status, and machine learning to predict cytomegalovirus infection status. The study profiled the T cell repertoires of around 700 subjects by immunosequencing and related them to cytomegalovirus serostatus. Every repertoire in the discovery cohort had been generated on one and the same sequencing platform. About 300 gigabases of sequencing data and tens of millions of unique TCR sequences were included in an early release covering 500 to 750 HLA-typed donors. A later genetic analysis took genome-wide SNP genotypes for about three fifths of the 666 donors and used that subset as a discovery cohort. Typing coverage differed by locus: A, B, C, DRB1 and DQB1 were typed in roughly 620-630 donors, DQA1 in about 500, DPA1 in 600 to 610, and DPB1 in just under 490. Rather than using new phenotypic data, the later analysis identified candidate immune exposures from TCR beta sequences and from how often those sequences occurred across donors.

Libraries were built with the immunoSEQ multiplex PCR assay. A mixture of 60 forward primers for TCR Vbeta segments and 13 reverse primers for TCR Jbeta segments was used in the multiplex PCR. A multiplex PCR assay on genomic DNA amplified the CDR3 region of rearranged TCR beta genes. On the Illumina HiSeq System, the amplified TCR beta libraries were sequenced as 87-base-pair reads. In the authors' own workflow: In a later analysis, some 80 million unique TCR beta chains were counted across the approximately 640 repertoires, and approximately 9.9 million of these chains were shared by at least two donors. A nearest-neighbor algorithm error-corrected the raw reads and collapsed the reads into unique sequences, merging closely related sequences to remove PCR and sequencing errors. To assign V, D and J gene segments, CDR3 sequences were aligned to IMGT reference sequences. For a sequence to be retained, a match of at least six nucleotides to both a V gene segment and a J gene segment was required. Rearrangements were classified as productive when the CDR3 lacked stop codons and remained in frame with V and J, and all other rearrangements were classified as non-productive. Following IMGT convention, CDR3 was defined as the stretch from the second conserved V-encoded cysteine to the conserved J-encoded phenylalanine. In an earlier analysis of around 600 of the donors, sequences lacking an unambiguous match to a single V gene segment were excluded. In an earlier analysis of 500 to 750 of the donors, V segments were called functional above 56.7% productive rearrangements and were called segregating when the between-donor standard deviation exceeded 5%. A statistical classification framework was built for diagnosing cytomegalovirus status from the catalog of TCR beta chain sequences. In a later analysis, V and J genes were assigned by comparing TCR nucleotide sequences against IMGT/GENE-DB human TR gene sequences. A later analysis assigned CDR3 sequences and most-parsimonious VDJ recombination scenarios with the TCRdist pipeline. In a later analysis, every TCR beta chain was defined by the combination of its CDR3 amino acid sequence and its V-gene family, and reads without a unique V-gene family were dropped. In a later analysis, 550 to 650 highly shared, low-generation-probability nucleotide sequences were removed to address suspected cross-contamination and a sequencing artifact. In a later analysis, a clonal expansion index was calculated for each public chain from normalized within-repertoire ranks of inferred template counts. A later analysis computed generation probabilities with a VDJ recombination model fitted to out-of-frame rearrangements, and checked the results against IGoR. In a later analysis, hypergeometric tests were used to score TCR-TCR, TCR-HLA and TCR-CMV co-occurrence, with a repertoire-size bias correction applied to TCR pairs. In a later analysis, false discovery rates were estimated by permuting HLA or CMV assignments 20 times. In a later analysis, co-occurring TCRs were grouped with DBSCAN, and TCRdist sequence similarity was added when clustering was performed within HLA-allele-positive subsets. Co-occurrence clustering excluded repertoires with fewer than 30,000 or more than 120,000 public chains, plus five with anomalous nucleotide sharing. As stored in TCRdb, this immuneACCESS dataset retains in-frame rearrangements with V and J assigned. A fraction of the clones does not appear; measured against another copy, unresolved V genes explain less than half of the discrepancy, and the remainder lacks a known reason. From that table come the V and J calls and clone size; the DNA was used to work out D and trimming. For this sample there are more than 85,000 clones; over 75% appear just once. The top ten constitute about 8.3% of the sample.

General study outcomes and caveats: The authors suggested that the approach could potentially be generalized to other disease states and immunological phenotypes. When HLA alleles, especially DR and DQ, strongly co-occurred, TCR associations were difficult to assign to individual alleles. Approximately 18 rarely observed V segments, including chromosome 9 orphons, were excluded from the earlier analysis of about 500 of the donors because counts were too low. While some public TCRs were present in many individuals, most TCR sequences turned up only very rarely across donors. In an earlier analysis of some 500 of the donors, most TCR beta V segments appeared in productive rearrangements about 87% or about 30% of the time, broadly matching IMGT annotations. In a later genetic analysis, fewer N-insertions in productive TCRs were reported among donors in an Asian-associated ancestry cluster than the roughly 700-donor mean. A later analysis found that TCR association rates varied across HLA loci, with DRB1 alleles showing the most associated TCRs and HLA-C alleles the fewest. In vitro tests confirmed that three of the cytomegalovirus-associated TCR beta chains recognize cytomegalovirus antigens. Correlated functional status among segregating V segments might reflect linkage disequilibrium, but an unknown experimental factor could not be ruled out. The cohort was sequenced for TCR beta chains only, and without alpha or paired-chain data the features that could be detected were limited. According to a later analysis, most CMV-associated TCR beta chains appeared to be HLA-restricted, and the HLA associations seemed to be driven largely by CMV exposure. Because HLA typing was unavailable for some donors at each locus, only the typed subset was used in association tests. Roughly uniform sequencing depth across donors was assumed in presence/absence analyses, although this assumption may not hold. Immune exposure information for the cohort was limited to CMV serostatus. A later analysis reported that several top co-occurrence clusters appeared linked to parvovirus B19, influenza, CMV and Epstein-Barr virus. A further reported finding was that TCR beta sequences accurately predicted the HLA-A and HLA-B alleles for most subjects in the first cohort. In a later genetic analysis, a missense DCLRE1C variant was associated with V-gene and J-gene trimming of TCR beta chains, and the association was replicated in an independent cohort. A later analysis associated approximately 17,000 TCR beta sequences with specific HLA alleles at a false discovery rate of 0.05. A later analysis found that HLA-associated TCR beta chains were more clonally expanded and had lower generation probabilities than equally common non-associated chains. Cytomegalovirus status was reported to be diagnosed by the classifier with high specificity and sensitivity in both the original and validation cohorts. A group of highly shared sequence variants was considered likely to be a technical artifact of the sequencing pipeline. A total of roughly 160 TCR beta chains were listed by the study as associated with cytomegalovirus.

The source is a woman aged 40 to 49 in good health and CMV-seropositive. Input material: PBMCs.

The CDR3 protein: CASSQDPGGEAFF. The bases are TGCGCCAGCAGCCAAGATCCCGGAGGTGAAGCTTTCTTT. The chain was built from TRBV4-1 and TRBJ1-1, with the D gene call left open. As encoded in the germline V gene, CDR1 is MGHRA while CDR2 is YSYEKL. The trim is 0 bases for V and 7 bases for J, with a gap of 9 bases between the germline ends. Spanning cysteine to phenylalanine, the CDR3 consists of 13 amino acids. Only the CDR3 DNA stays, 39 bases, in frame from base 1.